These T cell receptor beta chains were read from a single sample in a study of graft-versus-host responses after intestinal transplantation. The protocol was immunoSEQ multiplex PCR, while the TCRdb copy is restricted to in-frame clones and leaves out a portion. The repertoire consists of about 18,000 clones, with under 85% occurring once and the leading ten covering roughly 7.8%. The sequenced sample was ileum tissue, obtained approximately 61 weeks after intestinal transplant. The receptors originated from a human patient who received an intestinal transplant, so some T cells may come from the graft donor. The CDR3 runs from the conserved cysteine through the conserved F or W. D genes are given only for firm matches. A clone size is listed for some rows: how often the clone was seen (once, few, many), or a class if it is expanded.

abundance,d_gene,j_gene,v_gene,CDR3aa,CDR3nt
NA,NA,TRBJ2-7,TRBV27,CASSLGGGGPYEQYF,TGTGCCAGCAGTTTAGGGGGAGGGGGCCCCTACGAGCAGTACTTC
NA,NA,TRBJ1-3,TRBV5-7,CASSPQGLIGNTIYF,TGTGCCAGCAGCCCGCAGGGTTTAATTGGAAACACCATATATTTT
NA,TRBD1,TRBJ1-1,TRBV5-1,CASSGWTGGTNTEAFF,TGCGCCAGCAGCGGGTGGACAGGCGGAACGAACACTGAAGCTTTCTTT
NA,TRBD1,TRBJ1-2,TRBV19,CASSIALLTGVDYGYTF,TGTGCCAGTAGTATAGCCCTCCTGACAGGGGTTGACTATGGCTACACCTTC
NA,NA,TRBJ2-5,TRBV6-5,CASSYSGGPQYF,TGTGCCAGCAGTTACTCCGGGGGGCCCCAGTACTTC
few,NA,TRBJ1-6,TRBV9,CASSGDTFYNSPLHF,TGTGCCAGCAGCGGTGACACCTTCTATAATTCACCCCTCCACTTT
NA,NA,TRBJ2-5,TRBV6-5,CASRSSGAYQETQYF,TGTGCCAGCAGGTCAAGCGGAGCTTACCAAGAGACCCAGTACTTC
few,NA,TRBJ1-1,TRBV5-6,CASSLARVGGNTEAFF,TGTGCCAGCAGCTTGGCCCGGGTTGGGGGGAACACTGAAGCTTTCTTT
NA,TRBD1,TRBJ1-4,TRBV5-6,CASNTGAAGNEKLFF,TGTGCCAGCAACACAGGGGCTGCCGGTAATGAAAAACTGTTTTTT
NA,NA,TRBJ2-7,TRBV10-3,CAISESSRYEQYF,TGTGCCATCAGTGAGTCCTCACGCTACGAGCAGTACTTC